This TCR beta chain was identified during a study of T cell responses to AZD1222 COVID-19 vaccine. Some clones are missing from TCRdb's copy, which holds only in-frame ones; the method was immunoSEQ multiplex PCR. The repertoire holds 90,000 to 130,000 clones, more than 90% seen once, with 2% to 2.5% in the top ten. This clone was recorded only once. The CDR3 spans 14 residues. The sequence was collected from an adult who received the AZD1222 COVID-19 vaccine. V gene TRBV21-1 combines with J gene TRBJ2-2. TRBV21-1 is annotated as a pseudogene. Specimen: peripheral blood, collected 28 days after the second AZD1222 dose. The CDR3 DNA follows: TGTGCCAGCAACCTGAGGGGGGCCGCCGGGGAGCTGTTTTTT. Translation: CASNLRGAAGELFF.